This is a list of T cell receptor beta chains from one sample in a study of cytomegalovirus exposure and HLA in healthy donors. The assay was immunoSEQ multiplex PCR, and TCRdb's table has in-frame clones only and misses some. Here the sample spans 100,000 to 150,000 clones, 60% to 80% being singletons. Source material: PBMCs. The receptors come from a male donor in good health and CMV-seronegative. The CDR3 runs from the conserved cysteine through the conserved F or W. D genes are given only for firm matches. Clone size is not always given. Where it is, it says once, few, many or a class for expanded clones.

CDR3 length	clone size	V gene	J gene	D gene	CDR3 protein	CDR3 DNA
14	.	TRBV7-2	TRBJ1-2	.	CASSYPGQNYGYTF	TGTGCCAGCAGCTACCCCGGACAGAACTATGGCTACACCTTC
14	.	TRBV2	TRBJ2-5	TRBD2	CASSKESGGETQYF	TGTGCCAGCAGTAAGGAGAGCGGGGGAGAGACCCAGTACTTC
16	.	TRBV6-5	TRBJ1-2	TRBD1	CASSSSRGQEDYGYTF	TGTGCCAGCAGTTCCTCCCGGGGACAGGAGGACTATGGCTACACCTTC
18	few	TRBV2	TRBJ1-5	TRBD1	CASSVRTGRGYSNQPQHF	TGTGCCAGCAGTGTTCGGACAGGGAGAGGGTATAGCAATCAGCCCCAGCATTTT
16	few	TRBV4-1	TRBJ2-7	TRBD1	CASSQTLAGGTYEQYF	TGCGCCAGCAGCCAAACGTTGGCAGGGGGCACCTACGAGCAGTACTTC
14	.	TRBV27	TRBJ2-1	.	CASSFGGGDNEQFF	TGTGCCAGCAGTTTTGGCGGCGGCGACAATGAGCAGTTCTTC
13	.	TRBV21-1	TRBJ2-5	.	CAHGTGSQETQYF	TGTGCCCACGGGACAGGCTCGCAAGAGACCCAGTACTTC
15	.	TRBV6-6	TRBJ2-1	TRBD2	CASSLRASGGHEQFF	TGTGCCAGCAGCCTACGGGCTAGCGGGGGCCATGAGCAGTTCTTC
17	.	TRBV7-2	TRBJ2-4	TRBD1	CASSSRAGTGGKNIQYF	TGTGCCAGCAGCTCCCGAGCTGGGACAGGAGGGAAAAACATTCAGTACTTC
15	.	TRBV27	TRBJ1-5	TRBD1	CASSLTGGTSQPQHF	TGTGCCAGCAGTTTGACAGGGGGGACGTCCCAGCCCCAGCATTTT
12	few	TRBV2	TRBJ2-4	.	CASTTTQDIQYF	TGTGCCAGCACCACTACCCAAGACATTCAGTACTTC
13	.	TRBV15	TRBJ1-5	.	CATSFQANQPQHF	TGTGCCACCAGCTTCCAGGCGAATCAGCCCCAGCATTTT
15	.	TRBV27	TRBJ2-1	.	CASSLTDQAYNEQFF	TGTGCCAGCAGTTTGACAGACCAGGCATATAATGAGCAGTTCTTC
14	.	TRBV7-2	TRBJ2-7	.	CASSFRQEAYEQYF	TGTGCCAGCAGCTTCCGGCAGGAGGCCTACGAGCAGTACTTC
13	.	TRBV29-1	TRBJ1-2	.	CSVSAGFGGGYTF	TGCAGCGTTTCGGCCGGGTTCGGTGGTGGCTACACCTTC
14	few	TRBV13	TRBJ2-3	.	CASSQGHLTDTQYF	TGTGCCAGCAGCCAAGGACATCTCACAGATACGCAGTATTTT
11	few	TRBV19	TRBJ1-1	.	CASSMGVVAFF	TGTGCCAGTAGTATGGGAGTGGTAGCTTTCTTT
15	.	TRBV7-3	TRBJ2-3	TRBD2	CASSLGGGASDTQYF	TGTGCCAGCAGCTTAGGCGGGGGGGCTTCAGATACGCAGTATTTT
15	once	TRBV19	TRBJ1-2	.	CASTEPGIPAGGYTF	TGTGCCAGTACTGAACCAGGGATCCCGGCTGGTGGCTACACCTTC